This T cell receptor beta chain emerged from a study of cytotoxic CD8 clonotypes in ibrutinib-treated CLL. Overall study: The patients comprised about a dozen relapsed/refractory and 15 treatment-naive cases, under 18 IGHV unmutated. Broader study findings: The clonality went up when patients responded to ibrutinib and dropped back toward baseline at progression. Under therapy, public clonotypes either contracted or stayed stable, and they were uncommon.

Sequencing was designed to attain a depth spanning 1 in 200,000 to 1 in 1 million T cells. TCRdb keeps only in-frame clones here, not all; method: immunoSEQ multiplex PCR. The sample consists of roughly 180,000 clones, 84% of them appearing once. The CDR3 runs to 15 residues. With 4 bases clipped from V and 2 bases from J, the junction kept 5 bases outside the gene matches. Germline-derived CDR1 and CDR2 are LGHNA and YNFKEQ. Comments on this clone: Its antigen is not known.

This clonotype originated in a human donor with chronic lymphocytic leukemia. The source material was PBMCs, sampled after 24 months of ibrutinib treatment. This rearrangement joins TRBV4-2 to TRBJ2-1; 7 nucleotides agree with TRBD2. CDR3 amino acids: CASSRSGTTYNEQFF. Here the CDR3 DNA reads TGTGCCAGCAGCCGGAGCGGGACGACCTACAATGAGCAGTTCTTC.